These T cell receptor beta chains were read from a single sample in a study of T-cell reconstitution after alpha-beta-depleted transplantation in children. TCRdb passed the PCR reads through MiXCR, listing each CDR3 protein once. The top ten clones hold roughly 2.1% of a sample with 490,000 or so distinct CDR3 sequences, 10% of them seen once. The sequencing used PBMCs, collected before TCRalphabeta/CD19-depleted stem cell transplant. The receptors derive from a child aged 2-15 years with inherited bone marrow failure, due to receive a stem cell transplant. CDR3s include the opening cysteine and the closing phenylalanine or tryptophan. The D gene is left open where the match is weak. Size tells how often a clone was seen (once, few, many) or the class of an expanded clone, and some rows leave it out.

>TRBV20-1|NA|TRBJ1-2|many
TGCAGTGGCCCAGAGGTGGAATATGGCTACACCTTC
CSGPEVEYGYTF
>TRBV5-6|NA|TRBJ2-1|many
TGTGCCAGCACCCACTACTTCTGGGGAGGAACCTCCTACAATGAGCAGTTCTTC
CASTHYFWGGTSYNEQFF
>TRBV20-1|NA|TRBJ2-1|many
TGCAGTGCCGAAAGCAGAAGCTCCTACAATGAGCAGTTCTTC
CSAESRSSYNEQFF
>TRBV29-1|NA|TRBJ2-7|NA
TGCAGCGTTGAAGATCGTACCGCCTACGAGCAGTACTTC
CSVEDRTAYEQYF
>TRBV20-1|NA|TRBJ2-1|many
TGCAGTGCTATGGGACTTGACCCCTACAATGAGCAGTTCTTC
CSAMGLDPYNEQFF
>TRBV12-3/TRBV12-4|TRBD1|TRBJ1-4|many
TGTGCCAGCAGCCCCAGGGACAGGATGGGAGAAAAACTGTTTTTT
CASSPRDRMGEKLFF
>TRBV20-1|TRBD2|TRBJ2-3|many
TGCAGTGCTCAGGGACTAGCGGGAGGGGGCCCCTCAGATACGCAGTATTTT
CSAQGLAGGGPSDTQYF
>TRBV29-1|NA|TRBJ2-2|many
TGCAGCGCCCACCTCCAGGGGATTGGCAAGCTGTTTTTT
CSAHLQGIGKLFF
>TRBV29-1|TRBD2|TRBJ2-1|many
TGCAGCGGGGCCGGGACTAGCGGGAGCAATGAGCAGTTCTTC
CSGAGTSGSNEQFF
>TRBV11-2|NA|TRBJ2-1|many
TGTGCCAGCAGCTTAGACTACCCTAGCTCCTACAATGAGCAGTTCTTC
CASSLDYPSSYNEQFF
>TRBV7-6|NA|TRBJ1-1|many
TGTGCCAGCAGCTTAGCGTTCGGCCCAAACACTGAAGCTTTCTTT
CASSLAFGPNTEAFF
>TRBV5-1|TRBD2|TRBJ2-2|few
TGCGCCAGCAGCTTGGCAGCGCTAGCGGCGAACACCGGGGAGCTGTTTTTT
CASSLAALAANTGELFF
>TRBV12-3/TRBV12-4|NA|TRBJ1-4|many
TGTGCCAGCAGGCGGCAGGGATATGAAAAACTGTTTTTT
CASRRQGYEKLFF
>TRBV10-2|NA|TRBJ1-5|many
TGCGCCAGCAGTGAGCCCCCGGGGGGGCCCCAGCATTTT
CASSEPPGGPQHF
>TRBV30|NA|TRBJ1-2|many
TGTGCCTGGAGCCCTGGGAGGTCAAGACGGGGCTACACCTTC
CAWSPGRSRRGYTF
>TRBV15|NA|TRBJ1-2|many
TGTGCCACCAGCAGCCCTCAAAGGGCGGAAGGCTACACCTTC
CATSSPQRAEGYTF
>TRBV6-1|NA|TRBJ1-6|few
TGTGCCAGCAGGATGCAGGGGATTAATTCACCCCTCCACTTT
CASRMQGINSPLHF
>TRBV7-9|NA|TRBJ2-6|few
TGTGCCAGCAGCTTAGTTCGAATCATGGTAGAGGCATCTGGGGCCAACGTCCTGACTTTC
CASSLVRIMVEASGANVLTF
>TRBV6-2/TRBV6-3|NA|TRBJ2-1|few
TGTGCCAGCAGTTTGAGACTGATTCTCTCCTACAATGAGCAGTTCTTC
CASSLRLILSYNEQFF
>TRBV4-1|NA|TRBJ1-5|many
TGCGCCAGCAGCCAAGTGTTCCTTTTGGGAGAGAAGAGCAATCAGCCCCAGCATTTT
CASSQVFLLGEKSNQPQHF
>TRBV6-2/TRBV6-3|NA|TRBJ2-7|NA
TGTGCCAGCAGAAGAACCGGGTCTCCTTACTACGAGCAGTACTTC
CASRRTGSPYYEQYF
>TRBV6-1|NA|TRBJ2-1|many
TGTGCCAGCAGCTCCCTGGACTGGCTCAATGAGCAGTTCTTC
CASSSLDWLNEQFF
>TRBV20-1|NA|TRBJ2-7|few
TGCAGTGCTATGTTACCGAGGACACCTCCCTACGAGCAGTACTTC
CSAMLPRTPPYEQYF
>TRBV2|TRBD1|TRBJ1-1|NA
TGTGCCAGCAGTGAATTGGGACAGGACTTGGAAGCTTTCTTT
CASSELGQDLEAFF
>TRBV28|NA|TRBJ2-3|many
TGTGCCAGCAGTTCAAGAGTGCTAACGCGGATTTGGTTAGATACGCAGTATTTT
CASSSRVLTRIWLDTQYF
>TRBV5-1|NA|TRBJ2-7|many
TGCGCCAGCAGCCCTCCCGACAAGGCCACTATGTACTTC
CASSPPDKATMYF
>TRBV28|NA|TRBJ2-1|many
TGTGCCAGCAGTTTCGATTGGGCATTGCCCCTTTTCTTC
CASSFDWALPLFF
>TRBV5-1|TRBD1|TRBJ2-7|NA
TGCGCCAGCAGCGGGCGGGACAGGGGAACCTACGAGCAGTACTTC
CASSGRDRGTYEQYF
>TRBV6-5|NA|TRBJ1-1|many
TGTGCCAGCAGTTATTCCGGGACACCCTGGAACACTGAAGCTTTCTTT
CASSYSGTPWNTEAFF
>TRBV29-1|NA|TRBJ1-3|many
TGCAGCGTTGATAGCGGGGGAAACACCATATATTTT
CSVDSGGNTIYF
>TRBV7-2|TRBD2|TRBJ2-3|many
TGTGCCAGCAGCAAGATGATAGCGGGAGAGGATACGCAGTATTTT
CASSKMIAGEDTQYF
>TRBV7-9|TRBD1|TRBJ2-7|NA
TGTGCCAGCAGCTTCCCCGGGACAGGGGTCTACGAGCAGTACTTC
CASSFPGTGVYEQYF
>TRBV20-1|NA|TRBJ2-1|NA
TGCAGTGCTAGAGATTTGAGGCCGAGCTCCTACAATGAGCAGTTCTTC
CSARDLRPSSYNEQFF
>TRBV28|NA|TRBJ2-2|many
TGTGCCAGCGTTCTGGAGAACACCGGGGAGCTGTTTTTT
CASVLENTGELFF
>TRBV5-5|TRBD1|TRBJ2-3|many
TGTGCCAGCAGCTTGGCGAGGGGGCAGCCAAGCACAGATACGCAGTATTTT
CASSLARGQPSTDTQYF
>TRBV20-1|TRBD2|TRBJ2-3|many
TGCAGTGCTCCGAGCGGGAGTCACACAGATACGCAGTATTTT
CSAPSGSHTDTQYF
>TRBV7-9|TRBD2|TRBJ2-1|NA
TGTGCCAGCAGCCCCAGACTAGCGGGAGCATTCCATGAGCAGTTCTTC
CASSPRLAGAFHEQFF
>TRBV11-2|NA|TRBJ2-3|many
TGTGCCAGCAGCTCGACTGGTTCCTACACAGATACGCAGTATTTT
CASSSTGSYTDTQYF
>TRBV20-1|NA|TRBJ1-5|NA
TGCAGTGCGGTGAACAATCAGCCCCAGCATTTT
CSAVNNQPQHF
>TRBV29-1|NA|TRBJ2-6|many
TGCAGCGTTGAAGGCGCACGGGGAGTGGAAGGGGCCAACGTCCTGACTTTC
CSVEGARGVEGANVLTF
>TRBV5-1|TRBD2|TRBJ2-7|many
TGCGCCAGCAGCTTAGGGCTAGCGGGAGCACACGAGCAGTACTTC
CASSLGLAGAHEQYF
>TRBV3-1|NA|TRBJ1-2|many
TGTGCCAGCAGCCAATCGGCGGGTAACTATGGCTACACCTTC
CASSQSAGNYGYTF
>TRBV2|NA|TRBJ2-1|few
TGTGCCAGCGGGGCCCGGGTTGTGCGAGCCAATGAGCAGTTCTTC
CASGARVVRANEQFF
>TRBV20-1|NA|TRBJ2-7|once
TGCAGTGCTCAGATACACAGGAGCTACGACCAGTACTTC
CSAQIHRSYDQYF
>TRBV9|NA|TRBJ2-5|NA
TGTGCCAGCAGCGTAGGTACAGCGAACCAAGAGACCCAGTACTTC
CASSVGTANQETQYF
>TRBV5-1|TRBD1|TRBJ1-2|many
TGCGCCAGCAGCTCGACAGGGGTTGACTATGGCTACACCTTC
CASSSTGVDYGYTF
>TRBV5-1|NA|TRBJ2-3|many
TGCGCCAGCAGCTCCGGGAGAGGGGCAGATACGCAGTATTTT
CASSSGRGADTQYF
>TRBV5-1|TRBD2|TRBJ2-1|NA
TGCGCCAGCAGCTTGAGCGGGAGTAGCTCCTACAATGAGCAGTTCTTC
CASSLSGSSSYNEQFF
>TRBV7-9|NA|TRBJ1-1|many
TGTGCCAGCAGCTCGGGACACCTGAACACTGAAGCTTTCTTT
CASSSGHLNTEAFF
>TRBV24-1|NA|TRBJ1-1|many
TGTGCCACCAGTGATCCACGGACTGACTACGCTGAAGCTTTCTTT
CATSDPRTDYAEAFF